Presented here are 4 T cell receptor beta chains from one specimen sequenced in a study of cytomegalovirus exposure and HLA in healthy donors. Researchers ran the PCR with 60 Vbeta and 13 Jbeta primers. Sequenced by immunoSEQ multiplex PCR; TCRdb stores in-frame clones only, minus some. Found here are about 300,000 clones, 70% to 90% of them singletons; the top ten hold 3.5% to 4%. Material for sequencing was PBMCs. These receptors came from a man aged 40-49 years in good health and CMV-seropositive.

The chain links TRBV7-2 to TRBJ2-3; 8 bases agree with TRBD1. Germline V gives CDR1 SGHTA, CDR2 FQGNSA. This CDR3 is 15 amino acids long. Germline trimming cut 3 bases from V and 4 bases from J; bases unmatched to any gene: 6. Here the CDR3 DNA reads TGTGCCAGCAGCTTCAGGCAGGGGGCATCAGATACGCAGTATTTT. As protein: CASSFRQGASDTQYF.

CDR3 loop: CASSLSWGRSNQPQHF. The DNA for the CDR3 is TGTGCCAGCAGCTTGTCCTGGGGGCGTAGCAATCAGCCCCAGCATTTT. V usage is TRBV5-6 and J usage is TRBJ1-5, with TRBD1 as a possible D gene (6 bases). This CDR3 has 16 residues. Germline V gives CDR1 SGHDT, CDR2 YYEEEE. V was cut by 1 base and J by 0 bases, with 11 bases left in between. Filled out from reference TRBV5-6 and TRBJ1-5, the complete variable domain reads DAGVTQSPTHLIKTRGQQVTLRCSPKSGHDTVSWYQQALGQGPQFIFQYYEEEERQRGNFPDRFSGHQFPNYSSELNVNALLLGDSALYLCASSLSWGRSNQPQHFGDGTRLSIL.

The DNA of the CDR3 is TGTGCCAGCAGCCAAGATCCAGGGGGCTATGGCTACACCTTC. Its protein is CASSQDPGGYGYTF. The V call is TRBV4-2, the J call TRBJ1-2, with TRBD1 matching over 7 bases. CDR1 and CDR2 from the germline V gene are LGHNA and YNFKEQ. The CDR3 extends over 14 amino acids. With V trimmed by 0 bases and J by 4 bases, 2 bases remained unmatched.

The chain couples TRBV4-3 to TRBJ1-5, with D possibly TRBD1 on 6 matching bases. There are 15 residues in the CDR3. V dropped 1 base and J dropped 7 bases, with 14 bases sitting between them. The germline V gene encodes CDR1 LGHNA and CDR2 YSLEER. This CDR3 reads CASSQGDRLGQPQHF. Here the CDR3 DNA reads TGCGCCAGCAGCCAAGGCGACAGGCTCGGGCAGCCCCAGCATTTT.